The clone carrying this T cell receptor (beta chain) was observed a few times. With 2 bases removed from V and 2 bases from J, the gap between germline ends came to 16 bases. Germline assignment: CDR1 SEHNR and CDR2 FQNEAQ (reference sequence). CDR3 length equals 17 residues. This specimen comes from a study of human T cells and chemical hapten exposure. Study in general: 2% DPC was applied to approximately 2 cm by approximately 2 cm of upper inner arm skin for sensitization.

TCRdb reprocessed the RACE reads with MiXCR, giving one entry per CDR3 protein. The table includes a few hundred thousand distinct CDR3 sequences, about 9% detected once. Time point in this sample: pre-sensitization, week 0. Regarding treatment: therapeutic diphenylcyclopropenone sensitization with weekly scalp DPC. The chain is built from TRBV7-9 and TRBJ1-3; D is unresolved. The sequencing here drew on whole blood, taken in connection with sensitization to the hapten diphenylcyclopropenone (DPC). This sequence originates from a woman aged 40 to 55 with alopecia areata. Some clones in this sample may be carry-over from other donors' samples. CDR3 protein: CASSLSGREATGNTIYF. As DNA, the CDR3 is TGTGCCAGCAGCTTAAGCGGACGGGAGGCAACTGGAAACACCATATATTTT. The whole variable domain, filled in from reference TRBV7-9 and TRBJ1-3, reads DTGVSQNPRHKITKRGQNVTFRCDPISEHNRLYWYRQTLGQGPEFLTYFQNEAQLEKSRLLSDRFSAERPKGSFSTLEIQRTEQGDSAMYLCASSLSGREATGNTIYFGEGSWLTVV.